This TCR beta chain was profiled in a study of patients and donors after allogeneic stem cell transplantation. Via MiXCR, TCRdb re-called the RT-PCR reads, giving one row per CDR3 protein. The sample lists roughly 200,000 distinct CDR3 sequences; about 37% were seen once. The CDR3 extends over 13 amino acids. CDR1 and CDR2 from the germline V gene are DFQATT and SNEGSKA (reference sequence). Trimming took 2 bases from V and 4 from J, leaving 9 bases between them. The chain combines TRBV20-1 with TRBJ1-5, with TRBD1 as a possible D gene (5 bases). The material sequenced was blood, either unsorted or a sorted T cell fraction (not recorded which). This receptor was taken from a human donor who was either an allogeneic HSCT recipient or a stem cell or donor lymphocyte infusion donor (not recorded which). It is not recorded whose cells these are; they may come from a transplant donor. Here the CDR3 reads CSARFRGNQPQHF. CDR3 DNA sequence: TGCAGTGCTAGATTTCGGGGGAATCAGCCCCAGCATTTT.